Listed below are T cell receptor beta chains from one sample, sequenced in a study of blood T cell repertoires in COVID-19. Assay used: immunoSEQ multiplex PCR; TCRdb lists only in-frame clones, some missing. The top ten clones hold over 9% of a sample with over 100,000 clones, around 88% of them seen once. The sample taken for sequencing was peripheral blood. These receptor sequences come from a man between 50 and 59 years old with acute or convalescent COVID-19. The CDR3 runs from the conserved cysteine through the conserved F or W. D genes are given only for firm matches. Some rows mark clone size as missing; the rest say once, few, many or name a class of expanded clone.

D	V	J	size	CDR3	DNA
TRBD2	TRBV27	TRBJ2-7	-	CASSLKGPGLAGVPYEQYF	TGTGCCAGCAGTTTAAAAGGCCCGGGACTAGCGGGTGTCCCCTACGAGCAGTACTTC
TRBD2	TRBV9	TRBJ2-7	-	CASSVELAGTYEQYF	TGTGCCAGCAGCGTAGAACTAGCGGGAACCTACGAGCAGTACTTC
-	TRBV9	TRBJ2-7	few	CASSVASGSNYEQYF	TGTGCCAGCAGCGTAGCGTCAGGTTCAAACTACGAGCAGTACTTC
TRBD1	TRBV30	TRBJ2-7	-	CAWDPGQGNEQYF	TGTGCCTGGGACCCGGGACAGGGCAACGAGCAGTACTTC
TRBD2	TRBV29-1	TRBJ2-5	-	CSVEGIIRDYRETQYF	TGCAGCGTTGAAGGTATCATACGGGACTACCGGGAGACCCAGTACTTC
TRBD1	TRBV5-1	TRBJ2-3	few	CASSTGDRVTDTQYF	TGCGCCAGCAGCACGGGGGACAGGGTCACAGATACGCAGTATTTT
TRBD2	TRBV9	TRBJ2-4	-	CASSGGLPLGTKNIQYF	TGTGCCAGCAGCGGGGGACTACCCTTGGGTACTAAAAACATTCAGTACTTC
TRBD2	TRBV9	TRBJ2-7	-	CASSFRPGGEQYF	TGTGCCAGCAGCTTTCGGCCGGGGGGCGAGCAGTACTTC
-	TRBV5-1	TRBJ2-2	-	CASSLQTGYTGELFF	TGCGCCAGCAGCTTGCAAACAGGGTATACCGGGGAGCTGTTTTTT
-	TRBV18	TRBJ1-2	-	CASSPTENYGYTF	TGTGCCAGCTCACCGACAGAAAATTATGGCTACACCTTC
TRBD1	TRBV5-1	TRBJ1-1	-	CASSKTQGANTEAFF	TGCGCCAGCAGCAAAACACAGGGGGCGAACACTGAAGCTTTCTTT
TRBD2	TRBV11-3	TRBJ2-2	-	CASSQGLAGYTGELFF	TGTGCCAGCAGCCAGGGACTAGCGGGGTACACCGGGGAGCTGTTTTTT
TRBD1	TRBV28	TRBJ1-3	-	CASSSPGTGNRDTIYF	TGTGCCAGCAGTTCCCCCGGGACAGGGAACCGGGACACCATATATTTT
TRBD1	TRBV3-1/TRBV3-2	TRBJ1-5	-	CASSRDRGQPQHF	TGTGCCAGCAGCCGCGACAGGGGGCAGCCCCAGCATTTT
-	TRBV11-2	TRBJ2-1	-	CASSLGPGVNEQFF	TGTGCCAGCAGCTTAGGGCCAGGGGTCAATGAGCAGTTCTTC
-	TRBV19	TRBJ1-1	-	CASSRQGLDTEAFF	TGTGCCAGTAGTCGGCAGGGCTTGGACACTGAAGCTTTCTTT